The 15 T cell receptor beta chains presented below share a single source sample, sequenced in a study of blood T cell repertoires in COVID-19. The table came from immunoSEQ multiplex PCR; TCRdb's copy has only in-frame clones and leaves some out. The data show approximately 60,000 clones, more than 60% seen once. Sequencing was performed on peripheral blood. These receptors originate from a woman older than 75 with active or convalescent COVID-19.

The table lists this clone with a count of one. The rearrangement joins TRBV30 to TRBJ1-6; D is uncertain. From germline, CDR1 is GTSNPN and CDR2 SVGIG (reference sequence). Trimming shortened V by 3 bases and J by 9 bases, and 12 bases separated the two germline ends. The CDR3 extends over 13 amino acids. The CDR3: CAWSVKPSSPLHF. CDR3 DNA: TGTGCCTGGAGCGTTAAGCCTAGTTCACCCCTCCACTTT.

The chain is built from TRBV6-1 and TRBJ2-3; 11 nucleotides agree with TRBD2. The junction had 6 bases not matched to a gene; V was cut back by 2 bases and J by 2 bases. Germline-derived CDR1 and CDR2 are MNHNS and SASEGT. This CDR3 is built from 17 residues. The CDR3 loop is CASSEQVAGGLTDTQYF. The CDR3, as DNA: TGTGCCAGCAGTGAACAGGTAGCGGGGGGGCTCACAGATACGCAGTATTTT.

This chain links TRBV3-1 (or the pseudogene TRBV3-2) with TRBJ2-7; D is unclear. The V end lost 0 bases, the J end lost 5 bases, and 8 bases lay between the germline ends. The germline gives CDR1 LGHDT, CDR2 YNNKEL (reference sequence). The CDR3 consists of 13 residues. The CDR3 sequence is CASSQDGPDEQYF. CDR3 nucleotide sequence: TGTGCCAGCAGCCAAGATGGGCCAGACGAGCAGTACTTC.

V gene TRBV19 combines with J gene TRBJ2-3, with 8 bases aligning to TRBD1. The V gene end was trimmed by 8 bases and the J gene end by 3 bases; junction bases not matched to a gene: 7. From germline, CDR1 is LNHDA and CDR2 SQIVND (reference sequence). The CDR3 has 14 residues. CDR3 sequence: CASHRQGFTDTQYF. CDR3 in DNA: TGTGCCAGTCATCGACAGGGGTTTACAGATACGCAGTATTTT.

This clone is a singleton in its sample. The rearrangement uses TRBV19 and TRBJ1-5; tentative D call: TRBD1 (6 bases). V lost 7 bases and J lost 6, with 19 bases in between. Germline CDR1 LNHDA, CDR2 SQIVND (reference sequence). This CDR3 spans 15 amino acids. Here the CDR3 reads CASTPRGGGGQPQHF. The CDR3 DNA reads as TGTGCCAGTACCCCAAGGGGGGGCGGCGGTCAGCCCCAGCATTTT. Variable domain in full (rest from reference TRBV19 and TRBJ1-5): DGGITQSPKYLFRKEGQNVTLSCEQNLNHDAMYWYRQDPGQGLRLIYYSQIVNDFQKGDIAEGYSVSREKKESFPLTVTSAQKNPTAFYLCASTPRGGGGQPQHFGDGTRLSIL.

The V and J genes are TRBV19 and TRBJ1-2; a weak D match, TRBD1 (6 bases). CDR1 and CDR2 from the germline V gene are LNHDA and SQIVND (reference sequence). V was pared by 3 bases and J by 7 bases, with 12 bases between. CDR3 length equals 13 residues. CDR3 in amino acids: CASSIIRGTGYTF. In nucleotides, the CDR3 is TGTGCCAGTAGTATTATAAGGGGGACTGGCTACACCTTC. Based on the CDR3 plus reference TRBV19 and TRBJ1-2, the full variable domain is DGGITQSPKYLFRKEGQNVTLSCEQNLNHDAMYWYRQDPGQGLRLIYYSQIVNDFQKGDIAEGYSVSREKKESFPLTVTSAQKNPTAFYLCASSIIRGTGYTFGSGTRLTVV.

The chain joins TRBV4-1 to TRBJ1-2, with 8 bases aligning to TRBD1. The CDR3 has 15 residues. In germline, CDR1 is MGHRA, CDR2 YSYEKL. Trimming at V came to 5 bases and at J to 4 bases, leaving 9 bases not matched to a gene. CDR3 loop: CASSTRDRSAYGYTF. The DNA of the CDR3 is TGCGCCAGCAGCACCCGGGACAGGAGTGCCTATGGCTACACCTTC.

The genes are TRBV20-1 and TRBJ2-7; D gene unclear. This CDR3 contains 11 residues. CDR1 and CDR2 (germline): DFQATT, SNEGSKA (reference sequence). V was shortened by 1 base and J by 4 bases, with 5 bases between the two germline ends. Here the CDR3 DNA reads TGCAGTGCTAGAGCAGAATACGAGCAGTACTTC. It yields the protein CSARAEYEQYF.

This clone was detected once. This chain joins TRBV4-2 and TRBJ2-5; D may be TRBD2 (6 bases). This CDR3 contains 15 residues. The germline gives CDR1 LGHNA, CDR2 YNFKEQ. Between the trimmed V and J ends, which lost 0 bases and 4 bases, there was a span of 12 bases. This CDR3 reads CASSQDMAGRETQYF. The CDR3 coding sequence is TGTGCCAGCAGCCAAGATATGGCGGGGAGAGAGACCCAGTACTTC.

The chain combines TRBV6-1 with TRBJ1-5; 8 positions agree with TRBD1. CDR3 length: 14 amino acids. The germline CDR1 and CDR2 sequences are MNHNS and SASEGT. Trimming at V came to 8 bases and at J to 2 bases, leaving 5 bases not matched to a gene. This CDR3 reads CASALTGGNQPQHF. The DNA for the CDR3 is TGTGCCAGCGCTTTGACAGGGGGCAATCAGCCCCAGCATTTT.

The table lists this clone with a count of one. The CDR3 is CASAFTLRDTWEGYTF. For the CDR3, the DNA is TGTGCCAGCGCATTTACTCTCCGGGACACATGGGAGGGCTACACCTTC. The chain links TRBV21-1 to TRBJ1-2; the table's TRBD1 call for D was not verified on the DNA. TRBV21-1 is recorded as a pseudogene. This CDR3 comprises 16 residues.

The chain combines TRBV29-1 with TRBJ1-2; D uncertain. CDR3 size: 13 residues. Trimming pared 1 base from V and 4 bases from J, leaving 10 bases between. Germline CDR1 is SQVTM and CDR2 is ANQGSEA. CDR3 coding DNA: TGCAGCGTTGAAGCCAGAGACTCCTATGGCTACACCTTC. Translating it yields CSVEARDSYGYTF.

CDR3 sequence (DNA): TGTGCCAGCGGGGACAGGGGGATGAACACTGAAGCTTTCTTT. It translates to CASGDRGMNTEAFF. This sequence joins TRBV2 and TRBJ1-1; TRBD1 aligns across 11 bases. CDR3 length: 14 residues. Germline trimming cut 8 bases from V and 0 bases from J; bases unmatched to any gene: 2. CDR1 is SNHLY, CDR2 FYNNEI, per germline. Based on the CDR3 plus reference TRBV2 and TRBJ1-1, the full variable domain is EPEVTQTPSHQVTQMGQEVILRCVPISNHLYFYWYRQILGQKVEFLVSFYNNEISEKSEIFDDQFSVERPDGSNFTLKIRSTKLEDSAMYFCASGDRGMNTEAFFGQGTRLTVV.

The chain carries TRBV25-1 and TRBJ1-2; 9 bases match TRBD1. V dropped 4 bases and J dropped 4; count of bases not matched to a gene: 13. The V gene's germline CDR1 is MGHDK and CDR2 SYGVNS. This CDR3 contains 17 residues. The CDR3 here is CASSGRGRGQGSYGYTF. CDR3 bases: TGTGCCAGCAGTGGCCGAGGCAGGGGACAGGGAAGCTATGGCTACACCTTC.

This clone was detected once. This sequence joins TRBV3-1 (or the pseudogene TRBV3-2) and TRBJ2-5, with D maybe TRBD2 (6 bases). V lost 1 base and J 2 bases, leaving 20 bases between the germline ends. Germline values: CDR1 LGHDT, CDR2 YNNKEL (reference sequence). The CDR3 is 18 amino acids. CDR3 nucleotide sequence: TGTGCCAGCAGCCAAGCCCTAGGTGGACCCCGGGGGCAAGAGACCCAGTACTTC. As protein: CASSQALGGPRGQETQYF.